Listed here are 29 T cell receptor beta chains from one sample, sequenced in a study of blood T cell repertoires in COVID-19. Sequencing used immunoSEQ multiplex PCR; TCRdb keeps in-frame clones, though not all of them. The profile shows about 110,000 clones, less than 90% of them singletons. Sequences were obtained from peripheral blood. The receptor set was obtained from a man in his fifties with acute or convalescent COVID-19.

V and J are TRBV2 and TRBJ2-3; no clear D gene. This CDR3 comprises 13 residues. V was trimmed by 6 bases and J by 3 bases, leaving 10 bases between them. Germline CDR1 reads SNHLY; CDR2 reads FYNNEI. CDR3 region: CASRPPVTDTQYF. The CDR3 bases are TGTGCCAGCAGACCCCCAGTAACAGATACGCAGTATTTT. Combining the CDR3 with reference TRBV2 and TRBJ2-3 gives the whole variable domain EPEVTQTPSHQVTQMGQEVILRCVPISNHLYFYWYRQILGQKVEFLVSFYNNEISEKSEIFDDQFSVERPDGSNFTLKIRSTKLEDSAMYFCASRPPVTDTQYFGPGTRLTVL.

For the CDR3, the DNA is TGTGCCAGCAGCCTGGCGGGGGGGCGTACTGAAGCTTTCTTT. Amino acids: CASSLAGGRTEAFF. This rearrangement joins TRBV11-2 to TRBJ1-1; TRBD1 might be the D (6 bases). Trimming left V 5 bases short and J 5 bases short, with 15 bases between. Looked up from germline, CDR1 is SGHAT and CDR2 is FQNNGV. The CDR3 sequence is 14 residues long.

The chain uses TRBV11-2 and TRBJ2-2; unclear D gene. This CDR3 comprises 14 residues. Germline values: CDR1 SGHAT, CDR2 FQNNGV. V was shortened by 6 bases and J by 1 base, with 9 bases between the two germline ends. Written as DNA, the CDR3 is TGTGCCAGCAGATCCGCAGGGAACACCGGGGAGCTGTTTTTT. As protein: CASRSAGNTGELFF.

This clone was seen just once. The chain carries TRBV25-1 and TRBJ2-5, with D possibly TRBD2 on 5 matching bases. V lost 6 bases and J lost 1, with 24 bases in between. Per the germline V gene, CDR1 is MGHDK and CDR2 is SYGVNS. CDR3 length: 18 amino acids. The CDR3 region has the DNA TGTGCCAGCAGCGAAATGTCCCAGAAGTATCGGGGCCAAGAGACCCAGTACTTC. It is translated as CASSEMSQKYRGQETQYF.

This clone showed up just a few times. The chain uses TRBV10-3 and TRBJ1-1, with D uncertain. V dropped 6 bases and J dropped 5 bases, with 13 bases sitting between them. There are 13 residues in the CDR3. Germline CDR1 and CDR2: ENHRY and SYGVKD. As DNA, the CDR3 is TGTGCCATCAGCACGGAGGGTCTAACTGAAGCTTTCTTT. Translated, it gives CAISTEGLTEAFF.

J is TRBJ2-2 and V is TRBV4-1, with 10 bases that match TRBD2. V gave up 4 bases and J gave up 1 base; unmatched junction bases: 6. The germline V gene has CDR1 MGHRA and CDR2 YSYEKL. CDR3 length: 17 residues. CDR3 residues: CASSRTRTSGNTGELFF. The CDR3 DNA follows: TGCGCCAGCAGCCGGACCAGGACTAGCGGGAACACCGGGGAGCTGTTTTTT.

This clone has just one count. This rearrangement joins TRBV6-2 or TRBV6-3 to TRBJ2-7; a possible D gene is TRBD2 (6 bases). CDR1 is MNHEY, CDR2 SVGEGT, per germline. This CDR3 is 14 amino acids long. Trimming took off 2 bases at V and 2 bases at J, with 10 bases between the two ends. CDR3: CASSYRGLTYEQYF. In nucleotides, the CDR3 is TGTGCCAGCAGTTACCGGGGGTTGACCTACGAGCAGTACTTC.

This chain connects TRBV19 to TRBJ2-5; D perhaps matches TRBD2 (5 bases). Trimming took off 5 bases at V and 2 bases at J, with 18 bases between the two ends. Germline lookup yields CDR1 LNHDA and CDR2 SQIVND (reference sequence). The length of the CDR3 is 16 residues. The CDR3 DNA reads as TGTGCCAGTAGTCAGGACGGAGCGTCGGGGCAAGAGACCCAGTACTTC. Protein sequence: CASSQDGASGQETQYF.

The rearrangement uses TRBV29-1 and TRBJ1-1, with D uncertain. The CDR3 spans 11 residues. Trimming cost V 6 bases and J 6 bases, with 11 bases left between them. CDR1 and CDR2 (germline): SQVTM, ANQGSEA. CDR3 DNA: TGCAGCGTATCCGGGGTCGCTGAAGCTTTCTTT. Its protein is CSVSGVAEAFF.

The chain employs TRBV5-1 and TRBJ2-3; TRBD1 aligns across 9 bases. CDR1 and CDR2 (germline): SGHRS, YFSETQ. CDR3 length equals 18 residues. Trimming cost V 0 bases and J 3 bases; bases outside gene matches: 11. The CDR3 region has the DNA TGCGCCAGCAGCTTGGTTGGCTTGGGACAGGGTCATACAGATACGCAGTATTTT. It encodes CASSLVGLGQGHTDTQYF.

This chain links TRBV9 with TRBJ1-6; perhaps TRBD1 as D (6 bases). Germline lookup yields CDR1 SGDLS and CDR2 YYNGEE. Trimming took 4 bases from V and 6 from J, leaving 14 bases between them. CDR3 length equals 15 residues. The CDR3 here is CASSPYRELNSPLHF. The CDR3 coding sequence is TGTGCCAGCAGCCCCTACAGGGAACTTAATTCACCCCTCCACTTT.

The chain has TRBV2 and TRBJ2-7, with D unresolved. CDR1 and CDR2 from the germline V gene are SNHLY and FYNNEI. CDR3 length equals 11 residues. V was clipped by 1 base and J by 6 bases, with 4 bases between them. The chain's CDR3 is CASSEELEQYF. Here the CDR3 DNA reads TGTGCCAGCAGTGAAGAACTCGAGCAGTACTTC. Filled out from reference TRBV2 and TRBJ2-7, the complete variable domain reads EPEVTQTPSHQVTQMGQEVILRCVPISNHLYFYWYRQILGQKVEFLVSFYNNEISEKSEIFDDQFSVERPDGSNFTLKIRSTKLEDSAMYFCASSEELEQYFGPGTRLTVT.

This chain's CDR3 is CASSSKPGQLGISGNTIYF. The CDR3 DNA sequence: TGCGCCAGCAGCTCGAAACCGGGACAGCTAGGCATCTCTGGAAACACCATATATTTT. V is TRBV5-1 and J is TRBJ1-3; the match to TRBD1 covers 7 bases. The CDR3 extends over 19 amino acids. V trimming: 3 bases; J trimming: 0 bases; junction bases outside the gene matches: 15. Germline CDR1 SGHRS, CDR2 YFSETQ.

CDR3 nucleotide sequence: TGTGCCAGCAGTTACCAGGGACAGAGGAAGAACACTGAAGCTTTCTTT. This sequence encodes CASSYQGQRKNTEAFF. The gene calls are TRBV6-5 and TRBJ1-1, with TRBD1 identical over 7 bases. The CDR3 sequence is 16 residues long. CDR1 is MNHEY, CDR2 SVGAGI, per germline. V was clipped by 2 bases and J by 1 base; unmatched bases: 7.

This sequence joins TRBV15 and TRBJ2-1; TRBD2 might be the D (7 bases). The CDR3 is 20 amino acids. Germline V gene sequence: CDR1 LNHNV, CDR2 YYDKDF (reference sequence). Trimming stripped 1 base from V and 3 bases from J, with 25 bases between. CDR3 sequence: CATSRVDLIRGGPFYNEQFF. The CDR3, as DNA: TGTGCCACCAGCAGAGTGGACCTGATTAGGGGGGGGCCGTTCTACAATGAGCAGTTCTTC.

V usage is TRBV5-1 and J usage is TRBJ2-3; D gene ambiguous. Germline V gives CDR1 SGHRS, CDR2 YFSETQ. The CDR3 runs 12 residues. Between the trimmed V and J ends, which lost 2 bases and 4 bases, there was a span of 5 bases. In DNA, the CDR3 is TGCGCCAGCAGCTTTGGCCCAGATACGCAGTATTTT. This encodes CASSFGPDTQYF.

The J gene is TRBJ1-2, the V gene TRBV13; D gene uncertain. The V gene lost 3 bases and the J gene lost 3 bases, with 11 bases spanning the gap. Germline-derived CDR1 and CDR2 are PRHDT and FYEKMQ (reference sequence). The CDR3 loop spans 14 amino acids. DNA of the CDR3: TGTGCCAGCAGCTTTGGCAATCGGGACTATGGCTACACCTTC. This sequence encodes CASSFGNRDYGYTF.

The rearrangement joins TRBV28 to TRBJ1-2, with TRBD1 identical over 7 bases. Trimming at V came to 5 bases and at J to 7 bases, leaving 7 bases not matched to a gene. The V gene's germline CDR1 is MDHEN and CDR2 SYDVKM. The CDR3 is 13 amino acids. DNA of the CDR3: TGTGCCAGCAGTGACCCCAGGGGGACTGGCTACACCTTC. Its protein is CASSDPRGTGYTF.

CDR3 loop: CASSPDGTVYGYTF. The DNA for the CDR3 is TGTGCCAGCTCACCGGACGGGACAGTCTATGGCTACACCTTC. The chain carries TRBV18 and TRBJ1-2; 7 nucleotides agree with TRBD1. The germline V gene encodes CDR1 KGHSH and CDR2 LQKENI. Losses at the gene ends were 3 bases for V and 4 bases for J; bases not matched to a gene: 5. The length of the CDR3 is 14 residues.

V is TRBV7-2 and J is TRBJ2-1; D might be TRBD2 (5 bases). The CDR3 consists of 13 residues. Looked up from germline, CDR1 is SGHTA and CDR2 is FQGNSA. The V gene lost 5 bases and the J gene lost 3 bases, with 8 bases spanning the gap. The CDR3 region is CASSLTSYNEQFF. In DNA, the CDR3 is TGTGCCAGCAGCCTTACTAGCTACAATGAGCAGTTCTTC.

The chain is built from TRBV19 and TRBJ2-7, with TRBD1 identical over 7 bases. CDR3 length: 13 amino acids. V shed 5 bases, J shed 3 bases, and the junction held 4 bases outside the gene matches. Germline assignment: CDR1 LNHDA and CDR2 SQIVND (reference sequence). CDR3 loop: CASSPGQRYEQYF. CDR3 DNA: TGTGCCAGTAGTCCGGGACAGCGCTACGAGCAGTACTTC.

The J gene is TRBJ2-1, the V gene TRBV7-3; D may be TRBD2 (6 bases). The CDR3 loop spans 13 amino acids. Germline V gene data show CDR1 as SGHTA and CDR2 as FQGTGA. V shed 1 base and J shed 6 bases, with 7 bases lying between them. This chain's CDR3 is CASSLISGNEQFF. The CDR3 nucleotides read TGTGCCAGCAGCTTAATTAGCGGCAATGAGCAGTTCTTC.

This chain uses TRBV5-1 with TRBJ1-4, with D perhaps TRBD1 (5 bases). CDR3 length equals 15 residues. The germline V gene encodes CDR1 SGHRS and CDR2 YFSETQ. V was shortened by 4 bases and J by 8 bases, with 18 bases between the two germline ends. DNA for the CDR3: TGCGCCAGCAGCACCACACAGGCTGGTGGGGAAAAACTGTTTTTT. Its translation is CASSTTQAGGEKLFF.

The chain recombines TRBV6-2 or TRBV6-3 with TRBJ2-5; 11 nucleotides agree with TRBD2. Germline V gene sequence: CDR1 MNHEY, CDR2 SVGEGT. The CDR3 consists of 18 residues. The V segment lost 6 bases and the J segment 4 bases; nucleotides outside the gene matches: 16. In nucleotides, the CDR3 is TGTGCCAGCAGCTCCCAACTAGCGGGAGTGGTTTGGGGAGAGACCCAGTACTTC. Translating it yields CASSSQLAGVVWGETQYF.

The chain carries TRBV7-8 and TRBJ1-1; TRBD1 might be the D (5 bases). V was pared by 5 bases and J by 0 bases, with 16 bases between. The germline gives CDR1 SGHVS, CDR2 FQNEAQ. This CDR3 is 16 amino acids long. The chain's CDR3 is CASSPFHGGVNTEAFF. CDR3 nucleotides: TGTGCCAGCAGCCCCTTTCACGGGGGAGTGAACACTGAAGCTTTCTTT.

The CDR3 nucleotides are TGTGCCTGGAGTGTATCAGGGGCAAATAATTCACCCCTCCACTTT. Its translation: CAWSVSGANNSPLHF. The chain employs TRBV30 and TRBJ1-6, with D possibly TRBD1 on 6 matching bases. The V end lost 0 bases, the J end lost 5 bases, and 11 bases lay between the germline ends. The germline gives CDR1 GTSNPN, CDR2 SVGIG (reference sequence). This CDR3 contains 15 residues.

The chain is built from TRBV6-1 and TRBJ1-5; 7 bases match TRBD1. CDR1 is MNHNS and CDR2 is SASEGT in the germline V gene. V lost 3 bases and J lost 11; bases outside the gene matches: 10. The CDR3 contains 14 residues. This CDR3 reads CASSEGQPTSAQHF. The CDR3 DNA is TGTGCCAGCAGTGAGGGACAGCCTACTTCAGCCCAGCATTTT.

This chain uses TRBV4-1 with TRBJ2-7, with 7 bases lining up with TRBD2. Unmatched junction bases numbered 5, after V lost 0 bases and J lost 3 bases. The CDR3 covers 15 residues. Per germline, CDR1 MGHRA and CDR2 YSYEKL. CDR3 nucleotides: TGCGCCAGCAGCCAAGATCAGGCTAGCGGCTACGAGCAGTACTTC. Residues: CASSQDQASGYEQYF.

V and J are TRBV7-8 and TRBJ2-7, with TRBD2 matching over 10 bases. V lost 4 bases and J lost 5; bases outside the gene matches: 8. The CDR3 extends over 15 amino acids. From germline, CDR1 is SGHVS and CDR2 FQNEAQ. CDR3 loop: CASSSDKREGDEQYF. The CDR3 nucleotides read TGTGCCAGCAGCTCCGATAAGCGGGAGGGCGACGAGCAGTACTTC. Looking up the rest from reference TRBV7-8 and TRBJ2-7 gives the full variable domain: GAGVSQSPRYKVAKRGQDVALRCDPISGHVSLFWYQQALGQGPEFLTYFQNEAQLDKSGLPSDRFFAERPEGSVSTLKIQRTQQEDSAVYLCASSSDKREGDEQYFGPGTRLTVT.